This note documents a single T cell receptor beta chain sequence. The sample is drawn from a study of T cell responses to AZD1222 COVID-19 vaccine. TCRdb's copy holds only in-frame clones and misses some; the assay was immunoSEQ multiplex PCR. The sample records under 95,000 clones, about nine tenths being singletons. The CDR3 length is 13 residues. Trimming took 5 bases from V and 0 from J, leaving 8 bases between them. Germline CDR1 and CDR2: MNHEY and SVGEGT. The rearrangement uses TRBV6-2 or TRBV6-3 and TRBJ2-7; either TRBD1 or TRBD2 may fit D (5 bases each). This sequence originates from an adult who received the AZD1222 COVID-19 vaccine. The sequenced sample was peripheral blood, obtained 28 days after the second AZD1222 dose. The CDR3 is CASSRGYSYEQYF. The CDR3 nucleotides read TGTGCCAGCAGTCGGGGCTACTCCTACGAGCAGTACTTC.